This T cell receptor beta chain was recovered during a study of PD-1 blockade in classical Hodgkin lymphoma. Germline loops: CDR1 MRHNA, CDR2 SNTAGT. CDR3 length: 17 amino acids. V was pared by 3 bases and J by 2 bases, with 7 bases of the junction left unmatched. Each patient relapsed following autologous stem cell transplantation, and prior brentuximab vedotin exposure differed. TCRdb keeps only in-frame clones here, not all; method: immunoSEQ multiplex PCR. The sample consists of 80,000 to 100,000 clones, roughly 92% of them appearing once. The specimen comprised peripheral blood mononuclear cells (PBMCs), sampled at baseline. The genes are TRBV6-4 and TRBJ2-1; TRBD1 matches 10 bases. The sequence was obtained from a human donor with classical Hodgkin lymphoma. CDR3 DNA sequence: TGTGCCAGCAGTGAAGGTTCCGGACAGGGGGCCTACAATGAGCAGTTCTTC. Translated, it gives CASSEGSGQGAYNEQFF.